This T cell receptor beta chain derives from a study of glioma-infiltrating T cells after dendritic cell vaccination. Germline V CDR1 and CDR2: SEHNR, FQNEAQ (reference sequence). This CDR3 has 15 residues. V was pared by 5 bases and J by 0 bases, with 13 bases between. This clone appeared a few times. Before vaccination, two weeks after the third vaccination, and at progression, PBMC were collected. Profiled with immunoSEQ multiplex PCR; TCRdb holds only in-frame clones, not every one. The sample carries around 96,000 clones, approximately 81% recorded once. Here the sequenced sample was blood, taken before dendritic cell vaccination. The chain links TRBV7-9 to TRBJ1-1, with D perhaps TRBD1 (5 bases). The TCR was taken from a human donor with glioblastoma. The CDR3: CASSGGATVNTEAFF. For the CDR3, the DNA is TGTGCCAGCAGCGGAGGGGCCACCGTGAACACTGAAGCTTTCTTT.